This TCR beta chain was found in a study of naive and memory T cell subsets. This clonotype appeared a few times. The antigen remains unidentified. Four subsets defined by CD45RA and CD27 were sorted after CD3, CD4, CD8 and live/dead staining. Regarding the study as a whole: Diversity fell and Gini index rose from naive through CM, EM, EMRA. There was no ground truth to check naive and memory subset results. Between naive and memory subsets, TCR abundance power law exponents differed.

The beta constant-region primer was an equimolar mix of two oligonucleotides covering TRBC1 and TRBC2. One entry per CDR3 protein, called by TCRdb with MiXCR from the UMI-ligation and nested PCR reads. The sample shows about 21,000 distinct CDR3 sequences, more than 9.5% of them seen only once. Per germline, CDR1 SQVTM and CDR2 ANQGSEA. This CDR3 comprises 12 residues. Trimming removed 7 bases from V and 2 bases from J, with 11 bases in between. The sample comprised central memory CD8+ T cells from blood. The rearrangement uses TRBV29-1 and TRBJ1-1, with D unclear. The TCR comes from a human donor in good health. The CDR3 region has the DNA TGCAGCGGGCGGGTAATAAACACTGAAGCTTTCTTT. Translating gives CSGRVINTEAFF.